Reported below is one T cell receptor (beta chain). Which antigen it targets is not known. No base quality values were provided; no much bigger clone lies one nucleotide off. This specimen comes from a study of identical twins (dated by TCRdb to between 2015 and 2016). Context from the whole study: To test whether fetal clonotypes persist, this study deep-sequenced TCR alpha and beta repertoires from monozygotic twins, from unrelated adults of various ages, and from cord blood. To rule out contamination, replicate twin experiments were performed at different times with different library preparation protocols. Overall study results and their limits: Recombination models systematically underestimated out-of-frame TCR alpha sharing in monozygotic twins but agreed with sharing between unrelated individuals. Because the same donors could not be followed over many years, conclusions were based on cross-sectional statistical analysis. Out-of-frame TCR alpha sequences shared between twins showed an excess of low generation-probability sequences compared with coincidental sharing between unrelated individuals. Abundant cord blood beta clonotypes had fewer insertions, young adult naive repertoires showed a similar but weaker trend, and memory repertoires showed no such trend. Excess twin sharing in beta out-of-frame sequences was weaker because fewer shared sequences lowered the signal-to-noise ratio. Invariant T cells such as MAIT and iNKT could partly confound zero-insertion analyses, though diverse VJ usage argued against this for most clonotypes.

Every donor was a healthy Caucasian. Three pairs of female monozygotic twins, all aged roughly 18 to 29 years, made up the twin cohort. RNA for TCR libraries was isolated from peripheral blood mononuclear cells. Its CDR3 holds 14 amino acids, cysteine through phenylalanine. CDR3 DNA is the only sequence kept; it has 42 bases, read in frame from the first base. CDR1 is given as MNHEY and CDR2 as SMNVEV, both from the germline V gene (reference sequence). Trimming at the junction amounts to 8 bases on V and 2 bases on J, and the germline ends lie 13 bases apart. Receptor amplification or capture employed 5' RACE. TCRdb lists the instrument as Illumina HiSeq 2000. A universal primer binding site was added through template switching, and the final cDNA carried a unique molecular identifier so that TCR cDNA molecules could be counted accurately. Specific primers in the conserved constant-segment region were used to synthesize first-strand cDNA for TCR alpha and beta chains. To control for contamination, each cDNA library was double barcoded with a SMART-Mk sample barcode plus Illumina barcodes. TruSeq adapter sequences, together with Illumina sample barcodes, were added in two successive PCR steps. TCR alpha and beta cDNA libraries were sequenced on the Illumina HiSeq platform with custom primers. On the study's bioinformatics: Unique molecular identifiers were extracted from raw reads with MiGEC, and CDR3 positions were determined with MiXCR. Recombination models were inferred per individual with the repgenHMM and IGoR tools using an EM algorithm. The tcR package in R was used for shared clonotype analysis, with sharing normalized by the product of cloneset sizes. To study raw recombination without the effects of thymic and clonal selection, out-of-frame nonproductive sequences were analyzed. Starting from the raw public reads, TCRdb applied fastp trimming at Q25, assembled clones with MiXCR and retained in-frame beta chains. CDR3 protein sequences are deduplicated, and each keeps its most common genes and DNA. These V and J calls originate from TCRdb's pipeline instead of the authors' own analysis. The table for this sample lists about 690,000 distinct CDR3 sequences; 21% of them were counted only once. Around 4.5% of the sample is taken by the ten largest.

A further study also used this sample, focusing on T cells expressing NK-cell markers. The second study also describes: Seven or eight donors provided sorted CD3+CD56+NKG2C+, CD3+CD56+NKG2C- and CD3+CD56-NKG2C+ T-cell subsets, whose TCR beta-chain repertoires were profiled. Seven of the eight sequenced donors were HCMV-seropositive and one was HCMV-seronegative. In several experiments an anti-gammadeltaTCR antibody was added to restrict sorting to alphabetaTCR-expressing T cells. In six donors, the dominant CD3+CD56+NKG2C+ clonotypes were among the top 10 CD8+ clonotypes and accounted for about 1.0-7.5% of CD8+ T cells. Those dominant clonotypes were again the most abundant among CD3+CD56-NKG2C+ cells in a few donors, at about 25-60.1%. It remained unclear whether the expanded NKG2C-expressing T cell clones were specific for HCMV antigens. The eight sequenced donors were randomly selected healthy volunteers, three men and five women. HCMV serostatus was determined by detecting HCMV-specific IgG in serum with a commercial ELISA kit. For several donors, bulk peripheral blood T-cell repertoires were additionally sequenced from unsorted PBMC. MIGEC was used to demultiplex reads and group reads by UMI, and MiTCR was used to assemble and quantify clonotypes. Only TCR cDNA sequences supported by at least two reads were kept to exclude erroneous sequences. Downstream repertoire analysis used the tcR package, and clonotypes were matched across fractions by CDR3 nucleotide sequence plus V segment. VDJmatch was used to annotate antigen specificity against VDJdb, with one amino acid substitution allowed in CDR3.

The clonotype originates from a woman between 18 and 29 years old in good health. Material: PBMCs. Recombination linked TRBV27 to TRBJ2-4; the D gene is perhaps TRBD1, on 5 matching bases. CDR3 region: CASRQPGTKNIQYF. The nucleotide sequence reads as follows: TGTGCCAGCCGACAGCCTGGGACCAAAAACATTCAGTACTTC.